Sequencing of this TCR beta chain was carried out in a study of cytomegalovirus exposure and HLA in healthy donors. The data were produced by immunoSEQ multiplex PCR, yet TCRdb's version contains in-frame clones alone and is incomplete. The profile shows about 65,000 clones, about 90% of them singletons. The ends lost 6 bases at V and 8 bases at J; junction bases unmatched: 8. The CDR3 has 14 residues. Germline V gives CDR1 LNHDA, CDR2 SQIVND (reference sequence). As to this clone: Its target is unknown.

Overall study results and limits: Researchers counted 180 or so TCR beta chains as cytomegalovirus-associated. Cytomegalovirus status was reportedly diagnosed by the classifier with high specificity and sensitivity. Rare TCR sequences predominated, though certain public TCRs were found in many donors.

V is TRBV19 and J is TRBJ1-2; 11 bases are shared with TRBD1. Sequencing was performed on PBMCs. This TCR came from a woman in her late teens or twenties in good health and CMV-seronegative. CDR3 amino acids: CASSQDRGLSGYTF. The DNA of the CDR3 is TGTGCCAGTAGCCAGGACAGGGGGCTAAGCGGCTACACCTTC.